One sample yielded the 21 T cell receptor beta chains listed below, sequenced in a study of T-cell memory formation after mild COVID-19 (dated by TCRdb to the early 2020s). Libraries were built with 5' RACE. Sequencing was carried out with an Illumina NovaSeq 6000. TCRdb redid the processing of the public reads, applying fastp at Q25 and MiXCR, and retained in-frame beta chains. CDR3 protein duplicates are merged, each entry listing the most common genes and DNA. This sample comprises roughly 110,000 distinct CDR3 sequences, approximately 13% of them detected only once. 27% of the sample belongs to the ten largest clones. What was sequenced was PBMCs or a T cell subset sorted from them (not recorded which). The source of these receptors is an adult woman who had mild COVID-19 (a few samples of this study predate the infection). The sample titles of this study are shuffled in the database, so cell type and time point are left out; the donor was told from shared clones.

V usage is TRBV5-6 and J usage is TRBJ2-1; 13 bases fit TRBD2. V shed 4 bases, J shed 8 bases, and the junction held 3 bases outside the gene matches. Germline CDR1 is SGHDT and CDR2 is YYEEEE. This CDR3 spans 14 amino acids. The chain's CDR3 is CASSPGLAGDEQFF. In DNA form, the CDR3 reads TGTGCCAGCAGCCCCGGACTAGCGGGAGATGAGCAGTTCTTC. Full variable domain (missing parts from reference TRBV5-6 and TRBJ2-1): DAGVTQSPTHLIKTRGQQVTLRCSPKSGHDTVSWYQQALGQGPQFIFQYYEEEERQRGNFPDRFSGHQFPNYSSELNVNALLLGDSALYLCASSPGLAGDEQFFGPGTRLTVL.

The rearrangement joins TRBV7-9 to TRBJ1-2; 8 bases are shared with TRBD1. V shed 1 base and J 4 bases; nucleotides not matched to a gene: 17. The CDR3 covers 19 residues. The germline V gene encodes CDR1 SEHNR and CDR2 FQNEAQ (reference sequence). As DNA, the CDR3 is TGTGCCAGCAGCTTAGGTCTTTCGGGACAGGCATTCGAACCCTATGGCTACACCTTC. The encoded protein is CASSLGLSGQAFEPYGYTF.

This clonotype was counted only a few times. The V gene is TRBV6-2 or TRBV6-3, the J gene TRBJ2-1, with unresolved D. The CDR3 is 15 amino acids. From germline, CDR1 is MNHEY and CDR2 SVGEGT. Trimming took off 5 bases at V and 10 bases at J, with 21 bases between the two ends. CDR3 nucleotides: TGTGCCAGCAGTGTGATGAGGACCATTCAAGCGGAGCAGTTCTTC. Its translation is CASSVMRTIQAEQFF.

The CDR3: CASSPTGGSYNEQFF. CDR3 coding DNA: TGTGCCAGTAGCCCTACAGGGGGTTCCTACAATGAGCAGTTCTTC. The chain has TRBV19 and TRBJ2-1; 8 positions match TRBD1. Per the germline V gene, CDR1 is LNHDA and CDR2 is SQIVND (reference sequence). CDR3 length: 15 residues. Germline trimming cut 6 bases from V and 1 base from J; bases unmatched to any gene: 5.

The J gene is TRBJ2-7, the V gene TRBV12-3 or TRBV12-4; a possible D gene is TRBD2 (6 bases). With 4 bases removed from V and 2 bases from J, the gap between germline ends came to 9 bases. This CDR3 has 13 residues. The CDR3 DNA reads as TGTGCCAGCAGTTACGGCGGGACCTACGAGCAGTACTTC. It is translated as CASSYGGTYEQYF.

The chain combines TRBV12-3 or TRBV12-4 with TRBJ1-3; D remains unclear. V lost 6 bases and J lost 0, with 9 bases in between. This CDR3 spans 14 amino acids. CDR3 protein: CASRGMLSGNTIYF. In nucleotides, the CDR3 is TGTGCCAGCAGAGGGATGCTCTCTGGAAACACCATATATTTT.

The chain combines TRBV7-9 with TRBJ1-5, with D tentatively TRBD1 (6 bases). CDR3 length: 14 amino acids. With 5 bases removed from V and 4 bases from J, the gap between germline ends came to 12 bases. Germline lookup yields CDR1 SEHNR and CDR2 FQNEAQ (reference sequence). As DNA, the CDR3 is TGTGCCAGCAGCGACGGACAGCAGAATCAGCCCCAGCATTTT. Translated: CASSDGQQNQPQHF. The full variable domain, completed using reference TRBV7-9 and TRBJ1-5, is DTGVSQNPRHKITKRGQNVTFRCDPISEHNRLYWYRQTLGQGPEFLTYFQNEAQLEKSRLLSDRFSAERPKGSFSTLEIQRTEQGDSAMYLCASSDGQQNQPQHFGDGTRLSIL.

This clonotype was seen repeatedly, ten times or more. V usage is TRBV11-2 and J usage is TRBJ2-5; D not resolved. Trimming took 5 bases from V and 7 from J, leaving 8 bases between them. Germline CDR1 and CDR2: SGHAT and FQNNGV. CDR3 length equals 11 residues. The CDR3 spells CASSREATQYF. The DNA for the CDR3 is TGTGCCAGCAGCCGCGAGGCGACCCAGTACTTC.

V is TRBV24-1 and J is TRBJ2-3, with a possible D match to TRBD2 (5 bases). V lost 0 bases and J 4 bases, leaving 13 bases between the germline ends. The CDR3 consists of 16 residues. Germline assignment: CDR1 KGHDR and CDR2 SFDVKD. As DNA, the CDR3 is TGTGCCACCAGTGATTTGGCAGCGGCTGGCCCAGATACGCAGTATTTT. It translates to CATSDLAAAGPDTQYF.

V usage is TRBV7-8 and J usage is TRBJ2-1; D unclear. Per the germline V gene, CDR1 is SGHVS and CDR2 is FQNEAQ. This CDR3 has 15 amino acids. V dropped 5 bases and J dropped 3 bases, with 14 bases sitting between them. CDR3 in amino acids: CASSRPLLGYNEQFF. For the CDR3, the DNA is TGTGCCAGCAGCCGGCCGCTACTGGGCTACAATGAGCAGTTCTTC.

This clonotype was seen only a few times. The gene calls are TRBV12-3 or TRBV12-4 and TRBJ2-2; weak D call: TRBD1 (5 bases). This CDR3 has 15 residues. The ends were cut back, 6 bases at V and 5 bases at J, with 16 bases in the middle. For the CDR3, the DNA is TGTGCCAGCAGCTCTGGGGCCCGAACGACCGGGGAGCTGTTTTTT. Translated: CASSSGARTTGELFF.

Here the CDR3 DNA reads TGTGCCAGCAGTTTGACCGTATTGGGTAATGAGCAGTTCTTC. Protein: CASSLTVLGNEQFF. The rearrangement links TRBV6-2 or TRBV6-3 to TRBJ2-1; no clear D. Germline-derived CDR1 and CDR2 are MNHEY and SVGEGT. The V and J ends lost 4 bases and 7 bases respectively, with 14 bases between them. The CDR3 has 14 residues.

The J gene is TRBJ2-5, the V gene TRBV6-5; TRBD2 aligns across 9 bases. This CDR3 spans 14 amino acids. In germline, CDR1 is MNHEY, CDR2 SVGAGI. V trimming: 9 bases; J trimming: 0 bases; junction bases outside the gene matches: 5. In nucleotides, the CDR3 is TGTGCCAGTGGGACTAGCTCGTACCAAGAGACCCAGTACTTC. Protein: CASGTSSYQETQYF.

CDR3 bases: TGTGCCAGCAGCCCCATGGGGTCGGGGCAAGAGACCCAGTACTTC. This encodes CASSPMGSGQETQYF. This chain joins TRBV28 and TRBJ2-5, with D perhaps TRBD2 (5 bases). Trimming stripped 6 bases from V and 2 bases from J, with 16 bases between. Germline V CDR1 and CDR2: MDHEN, SYDVKM. The CDR3 is 15 amino acids.

This clonotype was seen a handful of times. CDR3 sequence: CASSPMRGPTGELFF. The CDR3 DNA is TGCGCCAGCAGTCCTATGCGGGGGCCCACCGGGGAGCTGTTTTTT. V gene TRBV4-1 combines with J gene TRBJ2-2, with a possible D match to TRBD2 (7 bases). Germline lookup yields CDR1 MGHRA and CDR2 YSYEKL. The CDR3 is 15 amino acids. Trimming took 6 bases from V and 4 from J, leaving 15 bases between them.

The chain recombines TRBV5-1 with TRBJ2-5, with 7 nucleotides matching TRBD2. With 0 bases clipped from V and 3 bases from J, the junction kept 8 bases outside the gene matches. There are 16 residues in the CDR3. Germline V gene data show CDR1 as SGHRS and CDR2 as YFSETQ. The DNA of the CDR3 is TGCGCCAGCAGCTTGGGCGGGAGACATCCAAAAGAGACCCAGTACTTC. Its translation is CASSLGGRHPKETQYF.

This clonotype has only a few counts. V is TRBV7-9 and J is TRBJ2-5, with 8 bases identical to TRBD1. Unmatched junction bases numbered 14, after V lost 4 bases and J lost 1 base. This CDR3 has 18 residues. The V gene's germline CDR1 is SEHNR and CDR2 FQNEAQ (reference sequence). CDR3 region: CASSWIFGTGPLQETQYF. The CDR3, as DNA: TGTGCCAGCAGCTGGATTTTCGGGACAGGTCCGCTCCAAGAGACCCAGTACTTC.

There are many counts of this clonotype. The J gene is TRBJ2-1, the V gene TRBV20-1; D could derive from TRBD1 or TRBD2 (5 bases each). The CDR3 loop spans 15 amino acids. Trimming took 5 bases from V and 0 from J, leaving 14 bases between them. CDR1 and CDR2 (germline): DFQATT, SNEGSKA (reference sequence). The CDR3 here is CSAPPGRSSYNEQFF. The CDR3 DNA follows: TGCAGTGCTCCTCCGGGACGCAGCTCCTACAATGAGCAGTTCTTC.

The rearrangement uses TRBV12-3 or TRBV12-4 and TRBJ2-3; D not certain. CDR3 length equals 12 residues. V lost 6 bases and J 5 bases, leaving 9 bases between the germline ends. CDR3 amino acids: CASSPNLDTQYF. CDR3 DNA: TGTGCCAGCAGCCCAAACTTAGATACGCAGTATTTT.

This rearrangement joins TRBV5-5 to TRBJ1-1, with TRBD1 identical over 10 bases. Germline lookup yields CDR1 SGHKS and CDR2 YYEKEE (reference sequence). The CDR3 loop spans 16 amino acids. The junction had 10 bases not matched to a gene; V was cut back by 1 base and J by 7 bases. CDR3 region: CASSLLPSGTGDEAFF. The CDR3 DNA sequence: TGTGCCAGCAGCTTGCTACCTTCCGGGACAGGGGATGAAGCTTTCTTT.

This clonotype came up a few times. This chain links TRBV27 with TRBJ2-7; D perhaps matches TRBD1 (6 bases). Between the trimmed V and J ends, which lost 2 bases and 4 bases, there was a span of 18 bases. The CDR3 is 16 residues long. Germline CDR1 and CDR2: MNHEY and SMNVEV (reference sequence). DNA for the CDR3: TGTGCCAGCAGTTTAAGTGGTTTGGGGGCAGGATACGAGCAGTACTTC. Translated: CASSLSGLGAGYEQYF.